This TCR beta chain was sequenced during a study of cytomegalovirus exposure and HLA in healthy donors. Study-wide findings and caveats: It was reported that the classifier diagnosed cytomegalovirus status with high specificity and sensitivity in both the original and validation cohorts. The study labeled under 200 TCR beta chains cytomegalovirus-associated. Clusters of TCRs from the first cohort tended to co-occur in the 90 to 150 validation repertoires (as a later analysis found).

TCRdb keeps only in-frame clones here, not all; method: immunoSEQ multiplex PCR. The table lists 200,000 to 250,000 clones, less than 90% of them singletons, with roughly 5.7% in the top ten. On this clone: The antigen remains undetermined.

CDR1 is SGHDN and CDR2 is FVKESK in the germline V gene. This CDR3 region has 11 residues. The V end was cut by 1 base, the J end by 7 bases, with 4 bases between. The receptor was derived from a woman aged 18-30 years in good health and CMV-seronegative. Sequencing was performed on PBMCs. The chain links TRBV14 to TRBJ2-5; no clear D. The DNA of the CDR3 is TGTGCCAGCAGCCAAGGAGTGACCCAGTACTTC. Translation gives CASSQGVTQYF.